This TCR beta chain was identified during a study of shared clonotypes between healthy human individuals. Study information: For every donor, three CD4 naive, three CD4 memory, two CD8 naive and one CD8 memory plates were used.

The V gene's germline CDR1 is SEHNR and CDR2 FQNEAQ (reference sequence). Trimming took 1 base from V and 8 from J, leaving 8 bases between them. CDR3 length: 12 residues. Libraries were prepared by immunoSEQ multiplex PCR; TCRdb keeps only in-frame clonotypes and omits some of them. The sample consists of roughly 2.2 million clones, 92% of them appearing once. This clone was detected a few times. This receptor was taken from a man between 18 and 29 years old in good health. Some clones in this sample may be carry-over from other donors' samples. This sequence joins TRBV7-9 and TRBJ1-1, with D maybe TRBD1 (6 bases). The sequencing input was naive CD4+ T cells from PBMCs. Subset described: CD45RA+ positively selected. The CDR3 nucleotides read TGTGCCAGCAGCTTAGTAACAGGGGAAGCTTTCTTT. Encoded protein: CASSLVTGEAFF.